This TCR beta chain was documented in a study of glioma-infiltrating T cells. The iRepertoire nested amplicon-rescue multiplex PCR amplified TCR alpha and beta CDR3s from RNA. Tissue mRNA or PBMC total RNA, about 90-450 ng, went into one-step reverse transcription and amplification. TCRdb re-called the multiplex PCR reads with MiXCR, one entry per CDR3 protein. The repertoire holds 110,000 or so distinct CDR3 sequences, with less than 30% as singletons. J gave up 8 bases and V 2 bases, and 11 bases lay outside the gene matches. CDR3 length: 15 amino acids. Study-wide results and caveats: Tissue-blood divergence was below expectation in non-neoplastic patients, above in gliomas. Only very few CDR3 sequences appeared in both tissue and blood.

This clonotype was recorded at least ten times. Antigen: not known. The receptor was isolated from a human donor with low-grade glioma or glioblastoma, undergoing nonglioma brain surgery, or in good health (not recorded which). The sequenced sample was glioma tissue, nonneoplastic brain tissue, or PBMCs (not recorded which). The rearrangement links TRBV12-3 or TRBV12-4 to TRBJ1-1; 7 nucleotides line up with TRBD1. The CDR3 here is CASSLSPLGRGEAFF. CDR3 nucleotide sequence: TGTGCCAGCAGTTTATCACCCCTCGGCAGGGGGGAAGCTTTCTTT.